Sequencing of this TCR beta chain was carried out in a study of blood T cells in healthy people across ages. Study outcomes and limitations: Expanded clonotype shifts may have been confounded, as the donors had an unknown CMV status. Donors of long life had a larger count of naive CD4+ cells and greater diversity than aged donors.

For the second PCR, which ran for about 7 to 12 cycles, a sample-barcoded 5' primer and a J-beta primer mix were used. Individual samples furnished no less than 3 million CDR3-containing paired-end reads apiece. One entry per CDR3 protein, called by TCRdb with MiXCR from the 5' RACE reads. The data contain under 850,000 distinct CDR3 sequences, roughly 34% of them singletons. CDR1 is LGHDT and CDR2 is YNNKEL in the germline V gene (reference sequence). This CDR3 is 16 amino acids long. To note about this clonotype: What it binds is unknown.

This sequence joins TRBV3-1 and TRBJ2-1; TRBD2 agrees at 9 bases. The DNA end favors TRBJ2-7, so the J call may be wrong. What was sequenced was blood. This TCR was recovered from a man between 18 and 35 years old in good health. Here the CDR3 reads CASSQEGGLAIHEQYF. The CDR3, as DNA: TGTGCCAGCAGCCAAGAGGGAGGACTAGCGATCCATGAGCAGTACTTC.